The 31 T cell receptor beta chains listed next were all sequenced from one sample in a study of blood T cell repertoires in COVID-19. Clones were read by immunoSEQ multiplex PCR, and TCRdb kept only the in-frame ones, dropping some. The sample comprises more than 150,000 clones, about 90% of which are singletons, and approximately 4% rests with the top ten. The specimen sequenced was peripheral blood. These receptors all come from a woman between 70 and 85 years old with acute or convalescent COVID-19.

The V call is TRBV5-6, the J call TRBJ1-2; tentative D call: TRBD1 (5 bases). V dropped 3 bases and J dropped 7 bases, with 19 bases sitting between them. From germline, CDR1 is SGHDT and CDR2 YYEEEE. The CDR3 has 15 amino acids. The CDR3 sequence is CASSYFNRRDSGYTF. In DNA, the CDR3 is TGTGCCAGCAGCTACTTCAACAGGCGGGATAGTGGCTACACCTTC.

Written as DNA, the CDR3 is TGTGCCAGCAGCTTATACGTGGGCCCGGCCACTGAAGCTTTCTTT. This translates into CASSLYVGPATEAFF. V and J are TRBV11-2 and TRBJ1-1; no clear D. The germline V gene encodes CDR1 SGHAT and CDR2 FQNNGV. Trimming cost V 2 bases and J 4 bases, with 14 bases left between them. This CDR3 comprises 15 residues.

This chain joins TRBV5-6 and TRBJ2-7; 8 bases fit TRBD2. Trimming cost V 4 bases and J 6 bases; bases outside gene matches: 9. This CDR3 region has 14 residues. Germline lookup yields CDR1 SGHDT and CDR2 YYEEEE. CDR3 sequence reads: CASSKNGGAVEQYF. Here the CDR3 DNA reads TGTGCCAGCAGCAAAAACGGGGGGGCCGTCGAGCAGTACTTC.

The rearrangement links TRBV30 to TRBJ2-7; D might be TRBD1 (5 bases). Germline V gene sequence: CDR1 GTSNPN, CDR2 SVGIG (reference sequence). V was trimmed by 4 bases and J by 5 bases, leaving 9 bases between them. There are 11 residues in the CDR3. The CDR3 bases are TGTGCCTGGACAGGGTTTAACGAGCAGTACTTC. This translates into CAWTGFNEQYF.

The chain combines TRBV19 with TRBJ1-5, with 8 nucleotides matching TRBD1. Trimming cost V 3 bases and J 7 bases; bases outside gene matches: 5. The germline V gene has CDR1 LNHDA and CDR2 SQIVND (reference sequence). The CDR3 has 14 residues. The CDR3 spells CASSMDRVGQPQHF. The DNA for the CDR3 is TGTGCCAGTAGTATGGACAGGGTTGGGCAGCCCCAGCATTTT.

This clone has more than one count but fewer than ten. CDR3 coding DNA: TGTGCCAGCAAAGTAAAGGGGGGGACTGAAGCTTTCTTT. As protein: CASKVKGGTEAFF. This sequence joins TRBV6-5 and TRBJ1-1; perhaps TRBD1 as D (6 bases). V lost 7 bases, J lost 5 bases, and 14 bases lay in between. The CDR3 sequence is 13 residues long. Germline V gives CDR1 MNHEY, CDR2 SVGAGI.

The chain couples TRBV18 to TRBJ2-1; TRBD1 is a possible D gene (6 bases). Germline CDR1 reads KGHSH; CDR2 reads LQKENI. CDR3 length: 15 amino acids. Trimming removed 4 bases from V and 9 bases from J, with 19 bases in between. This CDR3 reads CASSRDRTGESEQFF. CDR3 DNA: TGTGCCAGCTCACGTGACAGGACTGGGGAGAGTGAGCAGTTCTTC.

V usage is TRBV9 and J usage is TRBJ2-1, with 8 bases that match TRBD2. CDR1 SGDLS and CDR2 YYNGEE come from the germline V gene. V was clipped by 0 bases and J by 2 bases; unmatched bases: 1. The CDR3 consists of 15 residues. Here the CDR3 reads CASSVAGGTYNEQFF. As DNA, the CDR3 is TGTGCCAGCAGCGTAGCGGGGGGGACCTACAATGAGCAGTTCTTC.

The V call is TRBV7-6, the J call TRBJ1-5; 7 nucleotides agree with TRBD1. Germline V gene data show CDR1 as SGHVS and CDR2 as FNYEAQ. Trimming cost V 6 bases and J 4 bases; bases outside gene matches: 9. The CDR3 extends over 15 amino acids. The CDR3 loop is CASSLGQDGNQPQHF. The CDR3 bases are TGTGCCAGCAGTCTAGGACAGGACGGGAATCAGCCCCAGCATTTT.

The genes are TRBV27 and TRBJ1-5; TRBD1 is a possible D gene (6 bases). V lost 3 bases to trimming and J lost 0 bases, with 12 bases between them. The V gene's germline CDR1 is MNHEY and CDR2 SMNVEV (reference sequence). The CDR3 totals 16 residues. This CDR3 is CASSLGAPYSNQPQHF. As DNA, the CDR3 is TGTGCCAGCAGTTTGGGGGCACCTTATAGCAATCAGCCCCAGCATTTT.

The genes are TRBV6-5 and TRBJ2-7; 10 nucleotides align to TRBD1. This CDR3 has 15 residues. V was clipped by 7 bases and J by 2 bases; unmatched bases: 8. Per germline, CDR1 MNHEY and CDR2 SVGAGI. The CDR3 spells CASTLDRGLTYEQYF. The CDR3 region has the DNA TGTGCCAGCACTCTAGACAGGGGGCTGACCTACGAGCAGTACTTC.

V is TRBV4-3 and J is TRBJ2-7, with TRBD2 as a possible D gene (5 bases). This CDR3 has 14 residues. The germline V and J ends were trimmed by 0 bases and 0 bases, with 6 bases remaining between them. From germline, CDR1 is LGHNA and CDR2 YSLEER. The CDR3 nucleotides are TGCGCCAGCAGCCAAGATGAGGGCTCCTACGAGCAGTACTTC. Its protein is CASSQDEGSYEQYF.

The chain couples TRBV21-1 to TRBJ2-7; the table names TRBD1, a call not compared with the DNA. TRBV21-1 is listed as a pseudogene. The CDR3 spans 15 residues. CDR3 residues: CASSMRQGDRYEQYF. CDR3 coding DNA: TGTGCCAGCAGCATGCGACAGGGGGATCGCTACGAGCAGTACTTC.

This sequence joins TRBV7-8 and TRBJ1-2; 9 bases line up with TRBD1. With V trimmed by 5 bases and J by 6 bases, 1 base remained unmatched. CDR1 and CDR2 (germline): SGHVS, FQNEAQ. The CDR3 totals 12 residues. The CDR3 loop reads CASSRTGDGYTF. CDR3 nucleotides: TGTGCCAGCAGCCGGACAGGGGATGGCTACACCTTC.

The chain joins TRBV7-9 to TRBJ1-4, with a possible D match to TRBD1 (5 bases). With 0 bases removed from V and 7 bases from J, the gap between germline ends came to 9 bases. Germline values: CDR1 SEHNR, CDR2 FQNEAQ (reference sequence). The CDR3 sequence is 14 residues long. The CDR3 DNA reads TGTGCCAGCAGCTTAGCGGGGGGGAGTGAAAAACTGTTTTTT. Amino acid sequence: CASSLAGGSEKLFF.

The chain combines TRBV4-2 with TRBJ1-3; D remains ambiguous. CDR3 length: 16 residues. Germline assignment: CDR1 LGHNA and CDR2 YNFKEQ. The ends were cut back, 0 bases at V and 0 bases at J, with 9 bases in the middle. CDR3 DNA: TGTGCCAGCAGCCAAGATCCGGGGAACTCTGGAAACACCATATATTTT. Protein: CASSQDPGNSGNTIYF.

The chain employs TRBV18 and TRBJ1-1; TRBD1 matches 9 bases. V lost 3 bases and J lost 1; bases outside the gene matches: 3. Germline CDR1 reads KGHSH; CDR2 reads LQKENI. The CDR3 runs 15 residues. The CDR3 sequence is CASSPPDRGNTEAFF. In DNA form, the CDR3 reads TGTGCCAGCTCACCCCCGGACAGGGGGAACACTGAAGCTTTCTTT.

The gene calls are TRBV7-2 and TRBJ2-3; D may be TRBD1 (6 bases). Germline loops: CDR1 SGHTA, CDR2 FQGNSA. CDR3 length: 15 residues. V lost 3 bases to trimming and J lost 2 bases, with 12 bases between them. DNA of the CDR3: TGTGCCAGCAGCTTCGACGGACAGCCCACAGATACGCAGTATTTT. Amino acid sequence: CASSFDGQPTDTQYF.

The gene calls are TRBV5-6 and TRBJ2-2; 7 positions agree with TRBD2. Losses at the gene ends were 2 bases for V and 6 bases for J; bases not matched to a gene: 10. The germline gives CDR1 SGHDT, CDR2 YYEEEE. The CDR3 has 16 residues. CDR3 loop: CASSFVGEGRPGELFF. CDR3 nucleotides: TGTGCCAGCAGCTTTGTGGGGGAGGGCCGACCCGGGGAGCTGTTTTTT.

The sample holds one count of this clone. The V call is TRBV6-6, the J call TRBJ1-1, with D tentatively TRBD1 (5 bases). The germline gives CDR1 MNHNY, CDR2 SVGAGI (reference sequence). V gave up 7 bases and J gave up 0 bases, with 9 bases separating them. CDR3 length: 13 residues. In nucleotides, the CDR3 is TGTGCCAGCACCCGGGGGGTGAACACTGAAGCTTTCTTT. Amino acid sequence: CASTRGVNTEAFF.

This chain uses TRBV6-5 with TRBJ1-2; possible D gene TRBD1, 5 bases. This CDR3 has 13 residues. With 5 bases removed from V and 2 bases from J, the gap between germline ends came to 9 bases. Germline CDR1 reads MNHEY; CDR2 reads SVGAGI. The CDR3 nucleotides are TGTGCCAGCAGTATGACAGTAAACTATGGCTACACCTTC. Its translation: CASSMTVNYGYTF.

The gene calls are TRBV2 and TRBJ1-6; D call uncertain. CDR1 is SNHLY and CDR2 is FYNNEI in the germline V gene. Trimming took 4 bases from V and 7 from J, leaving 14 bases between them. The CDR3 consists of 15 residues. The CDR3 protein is CASSAAGMTNSPLHF. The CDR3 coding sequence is TGTGCCAGCAGTGCGGCCGGGATGACCAATTCACCCCTCCACTTT.

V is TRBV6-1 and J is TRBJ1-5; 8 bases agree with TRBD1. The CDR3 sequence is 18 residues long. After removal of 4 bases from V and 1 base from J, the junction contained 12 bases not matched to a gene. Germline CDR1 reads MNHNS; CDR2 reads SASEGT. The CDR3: CASSGTGGAPLSNQPQHF. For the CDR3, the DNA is TGTGCCAGCAGTGGAACAGGGGGAGCTCCTTTGAGCAATCAGCCCCAGCATTTT.

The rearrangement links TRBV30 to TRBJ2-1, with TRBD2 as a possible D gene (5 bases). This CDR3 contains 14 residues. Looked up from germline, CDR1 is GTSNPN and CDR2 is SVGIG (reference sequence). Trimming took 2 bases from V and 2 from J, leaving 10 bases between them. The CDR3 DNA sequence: TGTGCCTGGAGTACGGGAACCACCTACAATGAGCAGTTCTTC. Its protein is CAWSTGTTYNEQFF. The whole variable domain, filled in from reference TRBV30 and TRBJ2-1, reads SQTIHQWPATLVQPVGSPLSLECTVEGTSNPNLYWYRQAAGRGLQLLFYSVGIGQISSEVPQNLSASRPQDRQFILSSKKLLLSDSGFYLCAWSTGTTYNEQFFGPGTRLTVL.

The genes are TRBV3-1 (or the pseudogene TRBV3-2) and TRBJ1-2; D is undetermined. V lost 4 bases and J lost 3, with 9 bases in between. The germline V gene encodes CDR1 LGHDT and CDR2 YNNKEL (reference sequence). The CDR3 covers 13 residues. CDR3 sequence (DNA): TGTGCCAGCAGCCTAGCTCGGGACTATGGCTACACCTTC. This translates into CASSLARDYGYTF.

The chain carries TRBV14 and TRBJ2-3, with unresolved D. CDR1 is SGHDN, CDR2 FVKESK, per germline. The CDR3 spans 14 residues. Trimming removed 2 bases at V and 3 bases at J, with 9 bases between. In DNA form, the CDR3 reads TGTGCCAGCAGCCAAAAGCGAGGAACAGATACGCAGTATTTT. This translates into CASSQKRGTDTQYF.

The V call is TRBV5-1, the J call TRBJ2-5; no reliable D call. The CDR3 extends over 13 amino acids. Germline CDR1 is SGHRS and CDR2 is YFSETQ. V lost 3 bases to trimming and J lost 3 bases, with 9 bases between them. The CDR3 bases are TGCGCCAGCAGCTCACAGTTAGAAGAGACCCAGTACTTC. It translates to CASSSQLEETQYF.

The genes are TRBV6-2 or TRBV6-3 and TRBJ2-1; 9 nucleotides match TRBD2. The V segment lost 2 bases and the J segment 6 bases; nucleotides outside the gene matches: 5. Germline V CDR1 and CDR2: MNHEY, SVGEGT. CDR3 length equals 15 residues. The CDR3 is CASSYLAGFRNEQFF. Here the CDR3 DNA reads TGTGCCAGCAGTTACCTAGCGGGATTCCGCAATGAGCAGTTCTTC.

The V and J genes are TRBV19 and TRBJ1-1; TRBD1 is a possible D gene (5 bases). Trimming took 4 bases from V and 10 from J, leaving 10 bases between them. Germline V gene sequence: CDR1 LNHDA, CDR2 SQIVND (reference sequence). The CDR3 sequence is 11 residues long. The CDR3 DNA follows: TGTGCCAGTAGTAACGACGGGGGAGCTTTCTTT. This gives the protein CASSNDGGAFF.

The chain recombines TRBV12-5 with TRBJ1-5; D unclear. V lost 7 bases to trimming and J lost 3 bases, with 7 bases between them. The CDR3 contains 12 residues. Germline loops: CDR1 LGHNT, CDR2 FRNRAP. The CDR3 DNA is TGTGCTAGTGCCCTACTCAATCAGCCCCAGCATTTT. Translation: CASALLNQPQHF.

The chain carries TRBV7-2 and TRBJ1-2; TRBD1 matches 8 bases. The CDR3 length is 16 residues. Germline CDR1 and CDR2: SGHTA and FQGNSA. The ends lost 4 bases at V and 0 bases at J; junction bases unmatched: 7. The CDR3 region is CASSSPDREPNYGYTF. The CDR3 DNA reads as TGTGCCAGCAGCTCGCCGGACAGGGAACCTAACTATGGCTACACCTTC.